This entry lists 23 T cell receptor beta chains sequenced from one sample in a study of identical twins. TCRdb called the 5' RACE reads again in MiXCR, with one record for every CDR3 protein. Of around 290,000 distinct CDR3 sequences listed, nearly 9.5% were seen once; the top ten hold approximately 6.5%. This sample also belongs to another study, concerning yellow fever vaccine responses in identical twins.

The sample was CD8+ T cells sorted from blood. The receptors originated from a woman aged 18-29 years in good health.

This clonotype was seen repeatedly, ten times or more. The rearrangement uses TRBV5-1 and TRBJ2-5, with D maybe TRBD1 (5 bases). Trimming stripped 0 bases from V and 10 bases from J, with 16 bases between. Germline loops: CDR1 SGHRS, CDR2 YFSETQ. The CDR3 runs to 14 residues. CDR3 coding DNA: TGCGCCAGCAGCTTGGAGCCCGAAGGGGTGAACCAGTACTTC. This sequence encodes CASSLEPEGVNQYF.

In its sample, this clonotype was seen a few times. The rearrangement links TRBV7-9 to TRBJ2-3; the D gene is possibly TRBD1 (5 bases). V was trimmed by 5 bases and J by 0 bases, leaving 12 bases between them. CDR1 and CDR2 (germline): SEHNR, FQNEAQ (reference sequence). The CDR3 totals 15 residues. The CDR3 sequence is CASSLRQTSTDTQYF. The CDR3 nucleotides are TGTGCCAGCAGCCTAAGACAGACGAGCACAGATACGCAGTATTTT.

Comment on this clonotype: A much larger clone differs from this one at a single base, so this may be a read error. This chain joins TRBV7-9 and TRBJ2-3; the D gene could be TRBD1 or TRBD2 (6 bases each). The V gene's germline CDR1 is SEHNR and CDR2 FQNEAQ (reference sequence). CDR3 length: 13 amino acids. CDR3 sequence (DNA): TGTGCTATGGGGGGCCGAAGCACAGATACGCAGTATTTT. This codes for CAMGGRSTDTQYF. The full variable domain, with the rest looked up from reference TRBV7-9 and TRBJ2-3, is DTGVSQNPRHKITKRGQNVTFRCDPISEHNRLYWYRQTLGQGPEFLTYFQNEAQLEKSRLLSDRFSAERPKGSFSTLEIQRTEQGDSAMYLCAMGGRSTDTQYFGPGTRLTVL.

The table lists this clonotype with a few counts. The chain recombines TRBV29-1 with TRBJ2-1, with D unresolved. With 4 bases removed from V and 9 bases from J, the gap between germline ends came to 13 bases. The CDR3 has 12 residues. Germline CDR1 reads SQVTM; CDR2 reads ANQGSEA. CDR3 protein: CSVVTVASEQFF. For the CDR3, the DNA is TGCAGCGTTGTCACAGTCGCGAGTGAGCAGTTCTTC.

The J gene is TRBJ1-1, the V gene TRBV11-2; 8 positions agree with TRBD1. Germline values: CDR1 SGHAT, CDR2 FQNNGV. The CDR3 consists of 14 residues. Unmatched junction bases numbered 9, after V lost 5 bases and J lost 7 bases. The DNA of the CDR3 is TGTGCCAGCAGCCTGGGACAGGCGGTCGGTGAAGCTTTCTTT. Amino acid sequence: CASSLGQAVGEAFF.

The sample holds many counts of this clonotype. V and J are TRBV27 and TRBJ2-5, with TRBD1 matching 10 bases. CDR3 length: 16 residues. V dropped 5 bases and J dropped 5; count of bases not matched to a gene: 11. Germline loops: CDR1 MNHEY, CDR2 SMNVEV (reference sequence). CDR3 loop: CASSTTGGGGSETQYF. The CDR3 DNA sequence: TGTGCCAGCAGTACGACAGGGGGCGGTGGTAGCGAGACCCAGTACTTC.

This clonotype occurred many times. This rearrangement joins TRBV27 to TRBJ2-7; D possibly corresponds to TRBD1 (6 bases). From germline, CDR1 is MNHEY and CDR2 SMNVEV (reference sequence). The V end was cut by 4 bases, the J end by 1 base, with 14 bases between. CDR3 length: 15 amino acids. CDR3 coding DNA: TGTGCCAGCAGTTCCTATCAGGACAGTTCCTACGAGCAGTACTTC. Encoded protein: CASSSYQDSSYEQYF.

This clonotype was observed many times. The CDR3 region is CSARLAGDFEQYF. The CDR3 region has the DNA TGCAGTGCTAGACTAGCGGGAGATTTCGAGCAGTACTTC. The V call is TRBV20-1, the J call TRBJ2-7, with TRBD2 matching 10 bases. Germline-derived CDR1 and CDR2 are DFQATT and SNEGSKA (reference sequence). After removal of 2 bases from V and 6 bases from J, the junction contained 4 bases not matched to a gene. The length of the CDR3 is 13 residues.

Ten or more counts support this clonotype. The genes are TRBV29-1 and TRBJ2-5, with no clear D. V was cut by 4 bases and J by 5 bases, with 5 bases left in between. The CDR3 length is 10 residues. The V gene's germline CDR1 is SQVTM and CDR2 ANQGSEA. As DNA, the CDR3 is TGCAGCGTTGTGCTTGAGACCCAGTACTTC. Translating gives CSVVLETQYF.

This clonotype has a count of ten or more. CDR3 amino acids: CASSLDNQETQYF. The CDR3 DNA is TGTGCCAGCAGCTTGGACAACCAAGAGACCCAGTACTTC. The genes are TRBV7-9 and TRBJ2-5, with a possible D match to TRBD1 (5 bases). The CDR3 is 13 amino acids. V lost 3 bases, J lost 0 bases, and 5 bases lay in between. Germline V lookup: CDR1 SEHNR, CDR2 FQNEAQ (reference sequence). Supplemented by reference TRBV7-9 and TRBJ2-5, the full variable domain reads DTGVSQNPRHKITKRGQNVTFRCDPISEHNRLYWYRQTLGQGPEFLTYFQNEAQLEKSRLLSDRFSAERPKGSFSTLEIQRTEQGDSAMYLCASSLDNQETQYFGPGTRLLVL.

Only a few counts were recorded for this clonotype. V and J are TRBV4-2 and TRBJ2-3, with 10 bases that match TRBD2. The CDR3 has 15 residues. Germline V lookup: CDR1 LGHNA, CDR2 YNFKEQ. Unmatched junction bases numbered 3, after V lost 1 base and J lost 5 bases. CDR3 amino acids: CASSQVAGGQDTQYF. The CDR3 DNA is TGTGCCAGCAGCCAAGTAGCGGGAGGACAAGATACGCAGTATTTT.

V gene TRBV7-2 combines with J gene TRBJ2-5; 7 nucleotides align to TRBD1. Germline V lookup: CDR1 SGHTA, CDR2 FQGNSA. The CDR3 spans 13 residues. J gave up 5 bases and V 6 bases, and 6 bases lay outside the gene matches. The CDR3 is CASRPGGFETQYF. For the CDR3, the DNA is TGTGCCAGCAGGCCAGGGGGTTTTGAGACCCAGTACTTC.

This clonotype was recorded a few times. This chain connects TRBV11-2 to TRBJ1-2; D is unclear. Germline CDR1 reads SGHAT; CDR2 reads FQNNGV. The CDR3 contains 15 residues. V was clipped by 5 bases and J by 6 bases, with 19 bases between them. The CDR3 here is CASSPQPPGPDGYTF. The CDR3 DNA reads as TGTGCCAGCAGCCCGCAACCCCCCGGTCCTGATGGCTACACCTTC.

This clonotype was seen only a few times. In nucleotides, the CDR3 is TGTGCCAGCGGGGGGGACAGCAATGAGCAGTTCTTC. Translating gives CASGGDSNEQFF. The rearrangement joins TRBV27 to TRBJ2-1, with D perhaps TRBD1 or TRBD2 (7 bases each). From germline, CDR1 is MNHEY and CDR2 SMNVEV (reference sequence). V was pared by 8 bases and J by 6 bases, with 11 bases between. The CDR3 has 12 amino acids.

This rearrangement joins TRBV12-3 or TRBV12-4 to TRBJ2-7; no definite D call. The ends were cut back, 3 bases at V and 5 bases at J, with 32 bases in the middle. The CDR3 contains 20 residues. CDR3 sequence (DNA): TGTGCCAGCAGTTTTCGCCCCTGGGCCCCAAATCAGCTGCAGTTCCACGAGCAGTACTTC. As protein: CASSFRPWAPNQLQFHEQYF.

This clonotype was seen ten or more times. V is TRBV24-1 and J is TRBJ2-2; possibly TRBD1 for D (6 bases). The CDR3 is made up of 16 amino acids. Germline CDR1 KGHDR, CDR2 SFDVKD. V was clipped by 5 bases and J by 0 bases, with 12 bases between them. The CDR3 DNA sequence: TGTGCCACCAGTGGCCGGGACACGTCGAACACCGGGGAGCTGTTTTTT. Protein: CATSGRDTSNTGELFF.

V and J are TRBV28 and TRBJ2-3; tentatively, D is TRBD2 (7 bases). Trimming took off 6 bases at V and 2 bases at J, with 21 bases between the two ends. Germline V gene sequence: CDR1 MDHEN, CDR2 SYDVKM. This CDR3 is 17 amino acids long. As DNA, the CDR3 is TGTGCCAGCAGCCCGGGTACGGCGGGGGCGAACACAGATACGCAGTATTTT. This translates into CASSPGTAGANTDTQYF.

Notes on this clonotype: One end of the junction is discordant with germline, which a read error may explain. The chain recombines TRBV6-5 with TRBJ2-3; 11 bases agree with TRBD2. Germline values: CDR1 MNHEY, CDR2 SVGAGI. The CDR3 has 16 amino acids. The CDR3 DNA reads TGTGCCAGCGGTTACTCCTTAGCGGGAGGGACAGATACGCAGTATTTT. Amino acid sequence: CASGYSLAGGTDTQYF.

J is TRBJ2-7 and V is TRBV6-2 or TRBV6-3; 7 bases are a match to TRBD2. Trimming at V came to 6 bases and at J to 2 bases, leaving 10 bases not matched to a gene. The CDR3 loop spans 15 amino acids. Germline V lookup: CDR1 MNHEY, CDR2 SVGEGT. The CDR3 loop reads CASRPISGNPYEQYF. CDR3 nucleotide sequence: TGTGCCAGCAGACCAATCAGCGGGAATCCCTACGAGCAGTACTTC.

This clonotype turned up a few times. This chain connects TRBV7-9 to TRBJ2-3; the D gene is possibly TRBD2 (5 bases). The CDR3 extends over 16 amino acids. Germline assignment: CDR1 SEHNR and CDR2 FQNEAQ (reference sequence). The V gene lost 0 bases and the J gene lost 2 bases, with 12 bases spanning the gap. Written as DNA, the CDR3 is TGTGCCAGCAGCTTAGCGAGGGTTCTAGCCACAGATACGCAGTATTTT. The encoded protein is CASSLARVLATDTQYF. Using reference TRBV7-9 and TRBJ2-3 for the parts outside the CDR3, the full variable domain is DTGVSQNPRHKITKRGQNVTFRCDPISEHNRLYWYRQTLGQGPEFLTYFQNEAQLEKSRLLSDRFSAERPKGSFSTLEIQRTEQGDSAMYLCASSLARVLATDTQYFGPGTRLTVL.

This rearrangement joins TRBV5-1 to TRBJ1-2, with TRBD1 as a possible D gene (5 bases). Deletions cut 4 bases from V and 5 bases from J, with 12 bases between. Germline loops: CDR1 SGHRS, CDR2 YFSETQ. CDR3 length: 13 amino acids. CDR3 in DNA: TGCGCCAGCAGCCGGGACGAAGGATATGGCTACACCTTC. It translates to CASSRDEGYGYTF.

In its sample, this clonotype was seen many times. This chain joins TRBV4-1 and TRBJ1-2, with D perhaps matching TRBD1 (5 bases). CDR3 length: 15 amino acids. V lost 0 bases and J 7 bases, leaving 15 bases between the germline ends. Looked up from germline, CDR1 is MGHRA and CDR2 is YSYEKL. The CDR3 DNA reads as TGCGCCAGCAGCCAAGAAAGGGACGGTGTGAGTGGCTACACCTTC. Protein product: CASSQERDGVSGYTF.

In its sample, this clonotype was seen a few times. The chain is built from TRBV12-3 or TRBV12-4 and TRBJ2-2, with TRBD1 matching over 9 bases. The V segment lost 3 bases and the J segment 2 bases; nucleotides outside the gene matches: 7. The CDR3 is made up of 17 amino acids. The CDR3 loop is CASSFSGTGSNTGELFF. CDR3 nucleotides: TGTGCCAGCAGTTTTTCTGGGACAGGGTCCAACACCGGGGAGCTGTTTTTT.